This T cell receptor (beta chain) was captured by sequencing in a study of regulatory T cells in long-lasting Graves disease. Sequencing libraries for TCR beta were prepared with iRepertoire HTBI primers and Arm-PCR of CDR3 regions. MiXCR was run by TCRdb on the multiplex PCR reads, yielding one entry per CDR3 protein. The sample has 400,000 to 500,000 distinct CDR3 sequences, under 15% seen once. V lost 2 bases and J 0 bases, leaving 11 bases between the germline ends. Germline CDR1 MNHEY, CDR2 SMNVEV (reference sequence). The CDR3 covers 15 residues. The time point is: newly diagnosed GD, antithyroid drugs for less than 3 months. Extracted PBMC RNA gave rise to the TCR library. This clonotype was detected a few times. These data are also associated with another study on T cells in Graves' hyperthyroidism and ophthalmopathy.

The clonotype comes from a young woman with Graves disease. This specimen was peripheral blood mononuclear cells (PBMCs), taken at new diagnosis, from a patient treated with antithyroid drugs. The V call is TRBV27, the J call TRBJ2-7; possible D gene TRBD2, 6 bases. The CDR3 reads CASSLRLAHSYEQYF. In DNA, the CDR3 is TGTGCCAGCAGTTTAAGGCTAGCGCACTCCTACGAGCAGTACTTC.